The next 20 T cell receptor beta chains were all read from a single sample in a study of shared clonotypes between healthy human individuals. The table came from immunoSEQ multiplex PCR; TCRdb's copy has only in-frame clones and leaves some out. The sample lists about 490,000 clones; around 80% were seen once. Sequencing was done on a sample of PBMCs. The source of these receptors is a woman in her thirties or forties in good health. Some clones in this sample may be carry-over from other donors' samples.

The chain combines TRBV28 with TRBJ2-7; 7 nucleotides align to TRBD2. This CDR3 contains 16 residues. Germline loops: CDR1 MDHEN, CDR2 SYDVKM. V lost 4 bases, J lost 1 base, and 10 bases stayed unmatched. DNA for the CDR3: TGTGCCAGCAGTTCCGAAGGACTAGTTGGGTCCTACGAGCAGTACTTC. This gives the protein CASSSEGLVGSYEQYF.

The chain couples TRBV28 to TRBJ1-1; a possible D gene is TRBD1 (5 bases). CDR3 length: 16 amino acids. CDR1 is MDHEN, CDR2 SYDVKM, per germline. The V and J ends lost 4 bases and 5 bases respectively, with 20 bases between them. CDR3 nucleotides: TGTGCCAGCAGTTCACCGTATGGCAGGGAATTGACTGAAGCTTTCTTT. Encoded protein: CASSSPYGRELTEAFF.

V and J are TRBV30 and TRBJ1-6; D call uncertain. V was shortened by 0 bases and J by 5 bases, with 8 bases between the two germline ends. Per the germline V gene, CDR1 is GTSNPN and CDR2 is SVGIG (reference sequence). The CDR3 is made up of 14 amino acids. CDR3 residues: CAWSVAANNSPLHF. The DNA of the CDR3 is TGTGCCTGGAGTGTTGCAGCTAATAATTCACCCCTCCACTTT.

The chain is built from TRBV7-3 and TRBJ2-3; TRBD1 matches at 8 bases. The CDR3 sequence is 18 residues long. The germline CDR1 and CDR2 sequences are SGHTA and FQGTGA. With 2 bases clipped from V and 0 bases from J, the junction kept 10 bases outside the gene matches. CDR3 nucleotide sequence: TGTGCCAGCAGCTTACTTGGGACAGGCCCTAGTAGCACAGATACGCAGTATTTT. Translating it yields CASSLLGTGPSSTDTQYF.

The CDR3 coding sequence is TGTGCCAGCAGTGGGTTGCGGGGTGTCTATGGCTACACCTTC. Amino acid sequence: CASSGLRGVYGYTF. The chain has TRBV2 and TRBJ1-2; D call uncertain. V dropped 4 bases and J dropped 4 bases, with 13 bases sitting between them. CDR3 length equals 14 residues. In germline, CDR1 is SNHLY, CDR2 FYNNEI.

This rearrangement joins TRBV6-1 to TRBJ2-1; no clear D gene. Per germline, CDR1 MNHNS and CDR2 SASEGT. The V end was cut by 9 bases, the J end by 3 bases, with 6 bases between. The CDR3 is 11 residues long. The CDR3 DNA is TGTGCCAGTACGAACTACAATGAGCAGTTCTTC. It is translated as CASTNYNEQFF.

The genes are TRBV2 and TRBJ2-5; D not resolved. Trimming left V 8 bases short and J 11 bases short, with 18 bases between. The CDR3 has 12 residues. Germline lookup yields CDR1 SNHLY and CDR2 FYNNEI. CDR3: CASSISRLGQYF. The CDR3 DNA reads TGTGCCAGCTCCATATCGAGGTTGGGGCAGTACTTC. The full variable domain, completed using reference TRBV2 and TRBJ2-5, is EPEVTQTPSHQVTQMGQEVILRCVPISNHLYFYWYRQILGQKVEFLVSFYNNEISEKSEIFDDQFSVERPDGSNFTLKIRSTKLEDSAMYFCASSISRLGQYFGPGTRLLVL.

The table lists this clone with a count of one. The chain combines TRBV5-3 with TRBJ1-1; possibly TRBD1 for D (5 bases). Being an ORF, TRBV5-3 has a function that is uncertain. This CDR3 has 13 residues. With 2 bases removed from V and 6 bases from J, the gap between germline ends came to 11 bases. This CDR3 reads CARSFLGDPEAFF. CDR3 sequence (DNA): TGTGCCAGAAGCTTTTTGGGGGACCCTGAAGCTTTCTTT.

The chain couples TRBV5-4 to TRBJ1-6; tentative D call: TRBD1 (6 bases). The V gene's germline CDR1 is SGHNT and CDR2 YYREEE (reference sequence). The CDR3 loop spans 14 amino acids. The V end lost 2 bases, the J end lost 8 bases, and 11 bases lay between the germline ends. The CDR3 DNA is TGTGCCAGCAGCTTAGACAGGACAGATTCACCCCTCCACTTT. It codes for CASSLDRTDSPLHF.

The chain employs TRBV15 and TRBJ1-2, with D perhaps matching TRBD1 (5 bases). The germline gives CDR1 LNHNV, CDR2 YYDKDF (reference sequence). The V end was cut by 5 bases, the J end by 3 bases, with 16 bases between. CDR3 size: 15 residues. CDR3 nucleotides: TGTGCCACCAGCGGACAAGGCCCACTCGACTATGGCTACACCTTC. Residues: CATSGQGPLDYGYTF. The whole variable domain, remainder taken from reference TRBV15 and TRBJ1-2, is DAMVIQNPRYQVTQFGKPVTLSCSQTLNHNVMYWYQQKSSQAPKLLFHYYDKDFNNEADTPDNFQSRRPNTSFCFLDIRSPGLGDTAMYLCATSGQGPLDYGYTFGSGTRLTVV.

The gene calls are TRBV5-1 and TRBJ1-4; D ambiguous. CDR1 is SGHRS, CDR2 YFSETQ, per germline. CDR3 length equals 15 residues. Trimming stripped 0 bases from V and 3 bases from J, with 9 bases between. This chain's CDR3 is CASSLAAGSNEKLFF. CDR3 nucleotide sequence: TGCGCCAGCAGCTTGGCGGCAGGCTCTAATGAAAAACTGTTTTTT. Complete variable domain (other parts from reference TRBV5-1 and TRBJ1-4): KAGVTQTPRYLIKTRGQQVTLSCSPISGHRSVSWYQQTPGQGLQFLFEYFSETQRNKGNFPGRFSGRQFSNSRSEMNVSTLELGDSALYLCASSLAAGSNEKLFFGSGTQLSVL.

This clone was detected ten times or more. This chain links TRBV27 with TRBJ2-7, with D perhaps being TRBD1 or TRBD2 (5 bases each). The V and J ends lost 6 bases and 1 base respectively, with 19 bases between them. The CDR3 loop spans 16 amino acids. Germline V gives CDR1 MNHEY, CDR2 SMNVEV (reference sequence). The CDR3 spells CASSPLKSGLSYEQYF. The CDR3 coding sequence is TGTGCCAGCAGCCCCCTCAAATCGGGGCTTTCCTACGAGCAGTACTTC.

The rearrangement joins TRBV19 to TRBJ2-7, with TRBD1 matching 9 bases. This CDR3 is built from 15 residues. The V gene end was trimmed by 4 bases and the J gene end by 2 bases; junction bases not matched to a gene: 6. Germline V gene lookup returns CDR1 LNHDA and CDR2 SQIVND (reference sequence). The DNA of the CDR3 is TGTGCCAGTAGTAGCGGACAGGGGCAACCCTACGAGCAGTACTTC. Translated: CASSSGQGQPYEQYF.

This clone appeared a few times. This chain links TRBV18 with TRBJ1-4, with D tentatively TRBD1 (5 bases). The CDR3 length is 16 residues. The V gene lost 1 base and the J gene lost 8 bases, with 17 bases spanning the gap. Germline V gene data show CDR1 as KGHSH and CDR2 as LQKENI. For the CDR3, the DNA is TGTGCCAGCTCACCACTAACAGGAGAACGTAGGGAAAAACTGTTTTTT. Protein sequence: CASSPLTGERREKLFF.

This clone occurred a few times. Other DNA sequences within the sample encode an identical CDR3. This chain connects TRBV6-5 to TRBJ1-5; 9 bases match TRBD1. The CDR3 sequence is 13 residues long. The ends lost 6 bases at V and 5 bases at J; junction bases unmatched: 2. Germline assignment: CDR1 MNHEY and CDR2 SVGAGI. CDR3 amino acids: CASSRDRDQPQHF. The CDR3 nucleotides read TGTGCCAGCAGCCGGGACAGGGATCAGCCCCAGCATTTT.

The rearrangement joins TRBV28 to TRBJ1-5; 11 nucleotides align to TRBD1. Germline loops: CDR1 MDHEN, CDR2 SYDVKM. The CDR3 contains 17 residues. The V and J ends lost 4 bases and 7 bases, in that order; junction bases with no gene match: 12. The CDR3 nucleotides read TGTGCCAGCAGTTACCCAGGACAGGGGGCATGGGGGCAGCCCCAGCATTTT. It codes for CASSYPGQGAWGQPQHF.

The J gene is TRBJ2-3, the V gene TRBV27, with a possible D match to TRBD1 (5 bases). The CDR3 contains 15 residues. Germline CDR1 MNHEY, CDR2 SMNVEV (reference sequence). V was trimmed by 1 base and J by 4 bases, leaving 12 bases between them. In DNA form, the CDR3 reads TGTGCCAGCAGTTTATTTCCCAGGGCCCCAGATACGCAGTATTTT. Encoded protein: CASSLFPRAPDTQYF.

In DNA, the CDR3 is TGTGCCACCCTCTCCGGGGGCCAAGAGACCCAGTACTTC. The encoded protein is CATLSGGQETQYF. The rearrangement links TRBV6-6 to TRBJ2-5, with a weak D call TRBD2 (6 bases). The CDR3 is made up of 13 amino acids. CDR1 and CDR2 from the germline V gene are MNHNY and SVGAGI (reference sequence). Trimming pared 10 bases from V and 1 base from J, leaving 13 bases between.

The rearrangement joins TRBV19 to TRBJ2-7; D unresolved. The CDR3 has 14 amino acids. Between the trimmed V and J ends, which lost 2 bases and 0 bases, there was a span of 8 bases. Germline V gene data show CDR1 as LNHDA and CDR2 as SQIVND (reference sequence). For the CDR3, the DNA is TGTGCCAGTAGTATAACAGAAAGCTCCTACGAGCAGTACTTC. Translated, it gives CASSITESSYEQYF.

J is TRBJ1-1 and V is TRBV11-2; 10 positions match TRBD1. The V gene end was trimmed by 5 bases and the J gene end by 4 bases; junction bases not matched to a gene: 7. The CDR3 totals 15 residues. Germline CDR1 and CDR2: SGHAT and FQNNGV. In nucleotides, the CDR3 is TGTGCCAGCAGCCTGACAGGGGGCGCGGGCACTGAAGCTTTCTTT. Translated: CASSLTGGAGTEAFF.